The 27 T cell receptor beta chains given below trace back to one sample, sequenced in a study of yellow fever vaccine responses in identical twins. TCRdb called the RT-PCR reads again in MiXCR, with one record for every CDR3 protein. The repertoire holds under 3,000 distinct CDR3 sequences, around 90% seen once, with just under 2% in the top ten. Here the sequenced sample was T cells from blood (PBMCs), unsorted or a sorted subset (not recorded which), taken before or after yellow fever vaccination (not recorded which). These receptor sequences come from a female donor who received the yellow fever vaccine.

The genes are TRBV18 and TRBJ1-3; 9 nucleotides match TRBD1. The germline gives CDR1 KGHSH, CDR2 LQKENI. This CDR3 contains 16 residues. V trimming: 4 bases; J trimming: 4 bases; junction bases outside the gene matches: 8. CDR3 sequence: CASSHSGTGTGNTIYF. The CDR3 DNA is TGTGCCAGCTCACACTCCGGGACAGGGACCGGAAACACCATATATTTT. Full variable domain (missing parts from reference TRBV18 and TRBJ1-3): NAGVMQNPRHLVRRRGQEARLRCSPMKGHSHVYWYRQLPEEGLKFMVYLQKENIIDESGMPKERFSAEFPKEGPSILRIQQVVRGDSAAYFCASSHSGTGTGNTIYFGEGSWLTVV.

The rearrangement uses TRBV2 and TRBJ2-1; 9 bases line up with TRBD2. CDR1 is SNHLY and CDR2 is FYNNEI in the germline V gene. The CDR3 is 16 residues long. The ends lost 6 bases at V and 10 bases at J; junction bases unmatched: 16. This CDR3 reads CASSQSGGGRVGEQFF. As DNA, the CDR3 is TGTGCCAGCAGCCAGTCCGGTGGCGGGAGGGTCGGGGAGCAGTTCTTC.

The chain couples TRBV10-1 to TRBJ1-6; a possible D gene is TRBD1 (6 bases). V dropped 7 bases and J dropped 7 bases, with 11 bases sitting between them. CDR3 length: 13 residues. The germline CDR1 and CDR2 sequences are WNHNN and SYGVQD (reference sequence). CDR3 loop: CASMGTTNSPLHF. CDR3 in DNA: TGCGCCAGCATGGGGACAACGAATTCACCCCTCCACTTT.

The genes are TRBV4-1 and TRBJ1-1, with 9 bases that match TRBD1. The CDR3 runs to 15 residues. J gave up 3 bases and V 0 bases, and 2 bases lay outside the gene matches. The germline gives CDR1 MGHRA, CDR2 YSYEKL. CDR3 region: CASSQDTGGYTEAFF. The CDR3 DNA reads as TGCGCCAGCAGCCAAGATACAGGGGGCTACACTGAAGCTTTCTTT.

The chain is built from TRBV18 and TRBJ2-2, with a tentative D call TRBD1 (6 bases). V was trimmed by 5 bases and J by 6 bases, leaving 13 bases between them. This CDR3 contains 14 residues. The germline CDR1 and CDR2 sequences are KGHSH and LQKENI. The CDR3 DNA sequence: TGTGCCAGCTCAGGCACAGGGAGCTCCGGGGAGCTGTTTTTT. Protein sequence: CASSGTGSSGELFF.

This chain joins TRBV3-1 and TRBJ2-7; 8 positions match TRBD1. V shed 7 bases, J shed 6 bases, and the junction held 14 bases outside the gene matches. In germline, CDR1 is LGHDT, CDR2 YNNKEL (reference sequence). The CDR3 has 15 residues. The CDR3 sequence: CASNRLGTGSGEQYF. The CDR3, as DNA: TGTGCCAGCAACCGCCTCGGGACAGGTTCGGGCGAGCAGTACTTC.

The V call is TRBV28, the J call TRBJ2-7, with 11 bases matching TRBD2. The CDR3 totals 15 residues. V shed 8 bases, J shed 2 bases, and the junction held 8 bases outside the gene matches. Per the germline V gene, CDR1 is MDHEN and CDR2 is SYDVKM. CDR3 nucleotide sequence: TGTGCCAGCTTTACAACTAGCGGGAGCCCCTACGAGCAGTACTTC. Protein sequence: CASFTTSGSPYEQYF. The whole variable domain, filled in from reference TRBV28 and TRBJ2-7, reads DVKVTQSSRYLVKRTGEKVFLECVQDMDHENMFWYRQDPGLGLRLIYFSYDVKMKEKGDIPEGYSVSREKKERFSLILESASTNQTSMYLCASFTTSGSPYEQYFGPGTRLTVT.

The V and J genes are TRBV5-1 and TRBJ2-1; 8 bases are a match to TRBD2. The CDR3 sequence is 15 residues long. Germline CDR1 is SGHRS and CDR2 is YFSETQ. V dropped 3 bases and J dropped 6; count of bases not matched to a gene: 8. The CDR3 loop reads CASSYLAGRVNEQFF. CDR3 DNA sequence: TGCGCCAGCAGCTATTTAGCGGGACGGGTCAATGAGCAGTTCTTC.

The chain uses TRBV15 and TRBJ1-2; TRBD1 aligns across 11 bases. CDR1 and CDR2 from the germline V gene are LNHNV and YYDKDF (reference sequence). J was trimmed by 8 bases and V by 1 base; bases with no gene match: 6. The CDR3 runs to 15 residues. CDR3: CATSRVFGQGAGYTF. Here the CDR3 DNA reads TGTGCCACCAGCAGAGTGTTCGGACAGGGGGCAGGCTACACCTTC.

The chain recombines TRBV20-1 with TRBJ2-1, with unresolved D. The CDR3 is made up of 13 amino acids. V lost 6 bases and J lost 3, with 12 bases in between. Germline V gene data show CDR1 as DFQATT and CDR2 as SNEGSKA (reference sequence). CDR3 sequence reads: CSAGPRRYNEQFF. The CDR3 DNA sequence: TGCAGTGCCGGACCTAGACGCTACAATGAGCAGTTCTTC.

This clonotype has just a few counts. This chain uses TRBV11-1 with TRBJ2-2; 8 positions match TRBD1. The J segment lost 6 bases and the V segment lost 6 bases, leaving 6 bases of the junction unmatched. Germline CDR1 reads SGHAT; CDR2 reads FQDESV (reference sequence). The CDR3 covers 14 residues. Here the CDR3 reads CASRVQGAAGELFF. CDR3 in DNA: TGTGCCAGCAGGGTGCAGGGGGCGGCCGGGGAGCTGTTTTTT.

The chain is built from TRBV7-9 and TRBJ2-1; D gene uncertain. The CDR3 length is 13 residues. The V end was cut by 1 base, the J end by 5 bases, with 6 bases between. Germline CDR1 is SEHNR and CDR2 is FQNEAQ (reference sequence). This CDR3 reads CASSLVEHNEQFF. The CDR3 DNA reads as TGTGCCAGCAGCTTAGTGGAACACAATGAGCAGTTCTTC.

The rearrangement links TRBV6-5 to TRBJ2-1; TRBD1 aligns across 9 bases. The V segment lost 2 bases and the J segment 8 bases; nucleotides outside the gene matches: 7. The V gene's germline CDR1 is MNHEY and CDR2 SVGAGI. This CDR3 is built from 15 residues. Written as DNA, the CDR3 is TGTGCCAGCAGTTACGTGGGACAGGGTTTCCATGAGCAGTTCTTC. This codes for CASSYVGQGFHEQFF.

The rearrangement uses TRBV11-1 and TRBJ2-7, with TRBD1 identical over 8 bases. Germline assignment: CDR1 SGHAT and CDR2 FQDESV (reference sequence). V trimming: 8 bases; J trimming: 6 bases; junction bases outside the gene matches: 9. This CDR3 has 13 amino acids. CDR3 amino acids: CASGDRDRSEQYF. The DNA for the CDR3 is TGTGCCAGCGGCGACCGGGACAGGAGCGAGCAGTACTTC.

J is TRBJ1-1 and V is TRBV11-1; D perhaps matches TRBD1 (6 bases). Per the germline V gene, CDR1 is SGHAT and CDR2 is FQDESV (reference sequence). The V end lost 5 bases, the J end lost 2 bases, and 12 bases lay between the germline ends. The CDR3 loop spans 14 amino acids. CDR3 loop: CASSLNGGNTEAFF. The CDR3 DNA follows: TGTGCCAGCAGCCTCAACGGGGGCAACACTGAAGCTTTCTTT.

This clonotype was seen a single time. The V gene is TRBV28, the J gene TRBJ2-1; no clear D gene. Trimming pared 8 bases from V and 0 bases from J, leaving 17 bases between. This CDR3 has 16 residues. CDR1 and CDR2 (germline): MDHEN, SYDVKM. The CDR3 is CASQTSATSSYNEQFF. CDR3 DNA: TGTGCCAGCCAAACCTCAGCGACGAGCTCCTACAATGAGCAGTTCTTC. Full variable domain (remainder filled in from reference TRBV28 and TRBJ2-1): DVKVTQSSRYLVKRTGEKVFLECVQDMDHENMFWYRQDPGLGLRLIYFSYDVKMKEKGDIPEGYSVSREKKERFSLILESASTNQTSMYLCASQTSATSSYNEQFFGPGTRLTVL.

The V and J genes are TRBV5-1 and TRBJ2-7, with TRBD1 matching 9 bases. Germline-derived CDR1 and CDR2 are SGHRS and YFSETQ. The trim removed 4 bases at V and 6 bases at J, leaving 8 bases unmatched. The CDR3 has 14 residues. The CDR3 nucleotides are TGCGCCAGCAGCGGGGACAGGGTAGTGAGCGAGCAGTACTTC. Translating gives CASSGDRVVSEQYF. Looking up the rest from reference TRBV5-1 and TRBJ2-7 gives the full variable domain: KAGVTQTPRYLIKTRGQQVTLSCSPISGHRSVSWYQQTPGQGLQFLFEYFSETQRNKGNFPGRFSGRQFSNSRSEMNVSTLELGDSALYLCASSGDRVVSEQYFGPGTRLTVT.

The table lists this clonotype with a few counts. The chain employs TRBV5-8 and TRBJ1-1, with a tentative D call TRBD1 (6 bases). CDR3 length: 15 residues. Germline V gene lookup returns CDR1 SGHTS and CDR2 YDEGEE. Trimming removed 4 bases at V and 0 bases at J, with 13 bases between. For the CDR3, the DNA is TGTGCCAGCAGCCCACAGGGTGACATGAACACTGAAGCTTTCTTT. This encodes CASSPQGDMNTEAFF.

This chain joins TRBV3-1 and TRBJ1-5, with a tentative D call TRBD1 (6 bases). The CDR3 covers 14 residues. V was cut by 4 bases and J by 5 bases, with 12 bases left in between. CDR1 is LGHDT, CDR2 YNNKEL, per germline (reference sequence). This CDR3 reads CASSPMDSHQPQHF. The CDR3 DNA is TGTGCCAGCAGCCCCATGGACAGCCATCAGCCCCAGCATTTT.

The V and J genes are TRBV11-2 and TRBJ1-1, with no clear D. The CDR3 is made up of 14 amino acids. Germline values: CDR1 SGHAT, CDR2 FQNNGV. Trimming left V 0 bases short and J 6 bases short, with 11 bases between. CDR3 coding DNA: TGTGCCAGCAGCTTAGACGTCAGTACCCCTGAAGCTTTCTTT. It yields the protein CASSLDVSTPEAFF.

The chain combines TRBV19 with TRBJ1-5, with a weak D call TRBD1 (5 bases). The CDR3 length is 15 residues. Trimming took 6 bases from V and 0 from J, leaving 12 bases between them. Germline V CDR1 and CDR2: LNHDA, SQIVND (reference sequence). CDR3 sequence reads: CASSQGRGSNQPQHF. The CDR3 DNA is TGTGCCAGTAGCCAGGGTCGCGGTAGCAATCAGCCCCAGCATTTT.

This sequence joins TRBV5-6 and TRBJ1-1; weak D call: TRBD1 (6 bases). The V end was cut by 4 bases, the J end by 1 base, with 17 bases between. The CDR3 runs to 16 residues. Germline V gives CDR1 SGHDT, CDR2 YYEEEE. As DNA, the CDR3 is TGTGCCAGCAGCAACAACAGGGCCTGGGGGAACACTGAAGCTTTCTTT. Translating gives CASSNNRAWGNTEAFF.

This clonotype turned up a few times. The chain couples TRBV5-5 to TRBJ2-7, with D uncertain. The CDR3 runs 16 residues. From germline, CDR1 is SGHKS and CDR2 YYEKEE (reference sequence). V gave up 0 bases and J gave up 2 bases, with 15 bases separating them. CDR3 DNA sequence: TGTGCCAGCAGCTTGGCCGGTAGTTACTCAACCTACGAGCAGTACGTC. This gives the protein CASSLAGSYSTYEQYV.

The chain employs TRBV29-1 and TRBJ2-1; no reliable D call. The germline V gene encodes CDR1 SQVTM and CDR2 ANQGSEA. This CDR3 is 10 amino acids long. The V and J ends lost 4 bases and 12 bases respectively, with 10 bases between them. The CDR3 DNA is TGCAGCGTTGGAGAGACGGTGCAGTTCTTC. It specifies CSVGETVQFF.

V and J are TRBV11-1 and TRBJ1-5, with 7 bases matching TRBD1. The CDR3 contains 16 residues. CDR1 SGHAT and CDR2 FQDESV come from the germline V gene (reference sequence). V shed 1 base, J shed 7 bases, and the junction held 10 bases outside the gene matches. CDR3 residues: CASSLGVGGGIQPQHF. The CDR3 region has the DNA TGTGCCAGCAGCTTAGGGGTAGGGGGCGGGATCCAGCCCCAGCATTTT.

V usage is TRBV11-3 and J usage is TRBJ2-1; the D gene is possibly TRBD2 (6 bases). CDR1 SGHNT and CDR2 YENEEA come from the germline V gene. The V gene lost 1 base and the J gene lost 13 bases, with 8 bases spanning the gap. CDR3 length equals 11 residues. The CDR3 DNA reads as TGTGCCAGCAGCTTAGGACTAGAACAGTTCTTC. Protein: CASSLGLEQFF.

The chain combines TRBV19 with TRBJ2-1; maybe TRBD1 (5 bases). The CDR3 runs 18 residues. The V end was cut by 0 bases, the J end by 0 bases, with 15 bases between. Germline V lookup: CDR1 LNHDA, CDR2 SQIVND (reference sequence). CDR3 nucleotides: TGTGCCAGTAGTATAGAGCCTAGGGCCAGGGCCTCCTACAATGAGCAGTTCTTC. Its protein is CASSIEPRARASYNEQFF.